The 30 T cell receptor beta chains given below trace back to one sample, sequenced in a study of STAT5B mutations in CD4+ large granular lymphocyte leukemia. TCRdb keeps only in-frame clones here, not all; method: immunoSEQ multiplex PCR. The table shows about 45,000 clones, with 65% to 90% occurring only once. Input material: CD4+ T cells from blood buffy coats. These receptors originate from a human donor in good health.

The V gene is TRBV4-2, the J gene TRBJ2-1; 11 bases map to TRBD1. There are 19 residues in the CDR3. Looked up from germline, CDR1 is LGHNA and CDR2 is YNFKEQ. The V segment lost 1 base and the J segment 8 bases; nucleotides outside the gene matches: 16. The DNA of the CDR3 is TGTGCCAGCAGCCAAGCTCCACCCCCCGGGACAGGGGGTGCGGATGAGCAGTTCTTC. As protein: CASSQAPPPGTGGADEQFF.

This chain connects TRBV7-9 to TRBJ2-7, with 9 bases aligning to TRBD1. This CDR3 spans 14 amino acids. Germline lookup yields CDR1 SEHNR and CDR2 FQNEAQ (reference sequence). The V and J ends lost 5 bases and 1 base, in that order; junction bases with no gene match: 3. The CDR3 loop reads CASSRTGDSYEQYF. The CDR3 region has the DNA TGTGCCAGCAGCCGGACAGGGGATTCCTACGAGCAGTACTTC.

The chain couples TRBV2 to TRBJ2-5; D possibly corresponds to TRBD1 (6 bases). The CDR3 consists of 17 residues. V dropped 6 bases and J dropped 4 bases, with 24 bases sitting between them. Germline CDR1 reads SNHLY; CDR2 reads FYNNEI. The CDR3 loop reads CASRGRGMNIGGETQYF. For the CDR3, the DNA is TGTGCCAGCAGGGGAAGGGGGATGAACATAGGAGGAGAGACCCAGTACTTC.

This clone was observed once. The chain carries TRBV2 and TRBJ2-1, with 8 nucleotides matching TRBD1. CDR1 and CDR2 from the germline V gene are SNHLY and FYNNEI. With 5 bases clipped from V and 2 bases from J, the junction kept 5 bases outside the gene matches. The CDR3 length is 15 residues. CDR3 sequence reads: CASSTGGFTYNEQFF. The CDR3, as DNA: TGTGCCAGCAGTACAGGGGGTTTCACCTACAATGAGCAGTTCTTC.

The chain couples TRBV29-1 to TRBJ1-2, with TRBD1 identical over 8 bases. The CDR3 has 13 residues. J gave up 7 bases and V 2 bases, and 6 bases lay outside the gene matches. CDR1 SQVTM and CDR2 ANQGSEA come from the germline V gene. For the CDR3, the DNA is TGCAGCGTTGAACCCGACAGGGGAGGTGGCTACACCTTC. Residues: CSVEPDRGGGYTF.

This clone was found a few times. The chain recombines TRBV11-2 with TRBJ1-3; TRBD1 agrees at 7 bases. The CDR3 sequence is 17 residues long. Looked up from germline, CDR1 is SGHAT and CDR2 is FQNNGV. V gave up 5 bases and J gave up 3 bases; unmatched junction bases: 13. This chain's CDR3 is CASSLNRDSSIGNTIYF. CDR3 in DNA: TGTGCCAGCAGCCTTAACCGGGACAGTTCCATTGGAAACACCATATATTTT.

The rearrangement uses TRBV28 and TRBJ2-1; D is uncertain. V was shortened by 4 bases and J by 8 bases, with 12 bases between the two germline ends. The CDR3 spans 13 residues. Germline V gene lookup returns CDR1 MDHEN and CDR2 SYDVKM. CDR3 sequence reads: CASSSYLADEQFF. The CDR3 nucleotides are TGTGCCAGCAGTTCCTATTTGGCTGATGAGCAGTTCTTC.

The gene calls are TRBV6-6 and TRBJ2-2; either TRBD1 or TRBD2 may fit D (5 bases each). In germline, CDR1 is MNHNY, CDR2 SVGAGI (reference sequence). V was trimmed by 6 bases and J by 7 bases, leaving 15 bases between them. This CDR3 has 14 amino acids. The CDR3 nucleotides are TGTGCCAGCAGGTCCGGGACCCCAAACGGGGAGCTGTTTTTT. Translating gives CASRSGTPNGELFF.

The genes are TRBV30 and TRBJ2-7, with 11 positions matching TRBD2. The CDR3 spans 14 residues. Looked up from germline, CDR1 is GTSNPN and CDR2 is SVGIG (reference sequence). V lost 4 bases, J lost 4 bases, and 6 bases stayed unmatched. The CDR3 DNA sequence: TGTGCCTGGACCACTAGCGGGAGTTCATACGAGCAGTACTTC. Its translation is CAWTTSGSSYEQYF.

V gene TRBV2 combines with J gene TRBJ1-1, with TRBD1 as a possible D gene (6 bases). This CDR3 is 14 amino acids long. V was cut by 6 bases and J by 1 base, with 12 bases left in between. CDR1 SNHLY and CDR2 FYNNEI come from the germline V gene. The DNA of the CDR3 is TGTGCCAGCAGCTCACAGGGCCCGAACACTGAAGCTTTCTTT. As protein: CASSSQGPNTEAFF.

The chain employs TRBV11-1 and TRBJ2-2, with 7 bases aligning to TRBD2. This CDR3 has 15 amino acids. In germline, CDR1 is SGHAT, CDR2 FQDESV (reference sequence). V shed 6 bases, J shed 3 bases, and the junction held 7 bases outside the gene matches. The CDR3 here is CASRGSGLYTGELFF. DNA of the CDR3: TGTGCCAGCAGGGGGTCGGGACTATACACCGGGGAGCTGTTTTTT.

The chain couples TRBV7-3 to TRBJ1-6, with TRBD1 as a possible D gene (6 bases). Per germline, CDR1 SGHTA and CDR2 FQGTGA. The CDR3 contains 14 residues. V was trimmed by 5 bases and J by 8 bases, leaving 13 bases between them. CDR3 sequence (DNA): TGTGCCAGCAGCCTGGACAGCGGAGATTCACCCCTCCACTTT. Protein sequence: CASSLDSGDSPLHF.

The chain is built from TRBV6-5 and TRBJ1-5; D unresolved. This CDR3 spans 15 amino acids. Germline lookup yields CDR1 MNHEY and CDR2 SVGAGI. V dropped 4 bases and J dropped 6 bases, with 16 bases sitting between them. Here the CDR3 reads CASSSLGGPGQPQHF. The DNA of the CDR3 is TGTGCCAGCAGTTCCCTCGGCGGGCCGGGTCAGCCCCAGCATTTT.

The CDR3 nucleotides are TGTGCCAGTAGTAAACTAGCGGGAGGCCGCTCTTTCACAGATACGCAGTATTTT. This gives the protein CASSKLAGGRSFTDTQYF. The chain joins TRBV19 to TRBJ2-3; TRBD2 matches 12 bases. V trimming: 4 bases; J trimming: 2 bases; junction bases outside the gene matches: 10. CDR3 size: 18 residues. From germline, CDR1 is LNHDA and CDR2 SQIVND (reference sequence).

This clone was recorded a few times. The chain couples TRBV5-1 to TRBJ2-7; TRBD1 aligns across 8 bases. This CDR3 is built from 15 residues. Trimming removed 4 bases from V and 0 bases from J; junction bases left unmatched: 6. Germline values: CDR1 SGHRS, CDR2 YFSETQ. In DNA form, the CDR3 reads TGCGCCAGCAGCCCGGACAGGGTGAGCTCCTACGAGCAGTACTTC. This encodes CASSPDRVSSYEQYF.

This chain joins TRBV10-3 and TRBJ1-5; the D gene is possibly TRBD1 (5 bases). The germline CDR1 and CDR2 sequences are ENHRY and SYGVKD. The CDR3 totals 14 residues. The V and J ends lost 3 bases and 2 bases respectively, with 8 bases between them. The CDR3 DNA sequence: TGTGCCATCAGTGAAGGGGAGCGCAATCAGCCCCAGCATTTT. The encoded protein is CAISEGERNQPQHF.

The chain couples TRBV6-1 to TRBJ1-3; the D is unclear. Trimming took off 6 bases at V and 0 bases at J, with 12 bases between the two ends. CDR1 MNHNS and CDR2 SASEGT come from the germline V gene. CDR3 length: 15 residues. The CDR3 DNA reads as TGTGCCAGCAGACCCACGACGGGCTCTGGAAACACCATATATTTT. Translating gives CASRPTTGSGNTIYF.

The chain links TRBV5-8 to TRBJ1-5; TRBD1 agrees at 7 bases. The CDR3 runs 16 residues. From germline, CDR1 is SGHTS and CDR2 YDEGEE. With 4 bases clipped from V and 4 bases from J, the junction kept 11 bases outside the gene matches. Here the CDR3 DNA reads TGTGCCAGCAGCGATGACCCGGGACAGAATAATCAGCCCCAGCATTTT. Protein product: CASSDDPGQNNQPQHF.

The CDR3 spells CASSGTGPRTEAFF. The DNA of the CDR3 is TGTGCCAGCAGTGGGACAGGTCCAAGGACTGAAGCTTTCTTT. V is TRBV2 and J is TRBJ1-1; 7 positions agree with TRBD1. CDR3 length: 14 residues. Trimming at V came to 4 bases and at J to 5 bases, leaving 7 bases not matched to a gene. Per germline, CDR1 SNHLY and CDR2 FYNNEI.

This clone occurred a few times. The CDR3 nucleotides read TGTGCTGTGTACATTCAGTACTTC. It codes for CAVYIQYF. This chain uses TRBV19 with TRBJ2-4; D gene ambiguous. This CDR3 contains 8 residues. Per germline, CDR1 LNHDA and CDR2 SQIVND (reference sequence).

This sequence joins TRBV4-3 and TRBJ1-2; D is unresolved. The CDR3 sequence is 15 residues long. The V gene's germline CDR1 is LGHNA and CDR2 YSLEER. V gave up 0 bases and J gave up 2 bases, with 10 bases separating them. This CDR3 reads CASSQDRWSNYGYTF. The CDR3 DNA reads as TGCGCCAGCAGCCAAGATCGGTGGTCCAACTATGGCTACACCTTC.

The chain combines TRBV29-1 with TRBJ1-1, with 10 bases matching TRBD1. The length of the CDR3 is 13 residues. V was pared by 5 bases and J by 2 bases, with 2 bases of the junction left unmatched. The germline CDR1 and CDR2 sequences are SQVTM and ANQGSEA. This chain's CDR3 is CSVRTGGNTEAFF. CDR3 DNA: TGCAGCGTTAGGACAGGGGGAAACACTGAAGCTTTCTTT.

V usage is TRBV6-5 and J usage is TRBJ1-1, with a possible D match to TRBD1 (5 bases). Trimming removed 6 bases at V and 4 bases at J, with 18 bases between. Germline V CDR1 and CDR2: MNHEY, SVGAGI. This CDR3 has 15 amino acids. CDR3 in DNA: TGTGCCAGCAGCCTCCAATTCCCTGGGGGCACTGAAGCTTTCTTT. This encodes CASSLQFPGGTEAFF.

The chain has TRBV2 and TRBJ2-7; TRBD2 agrees at 10 bases. This CDR3 has 14 amino acids. Germline values: CDR1 SNHLY, CDR2 FYNNEI. V lost 6 bases, J lost 3 bases, and 5 bases stayed unmatched. The DNA of the CDR3 is TGTGCCAGCAGGCGAGCGGGAGGGGGCTACGAGCAGTACTTC. Protein sequence: CASRRAGGGYEQYF.

This chain uses TRBV23-1 with TRBJ1-2; weak D call: TRBD1 (5 bases). TRBV23-1 is classed as an ORF, of uncertain function. V dropped 0 bases and J dropped 8 bases, with 16 bases sitting between them. CDR3 length: 15 amino acids. The CDR3 sequence is CASSQSIQGTYGYTF. The CDR3 DNA is TGCGCCAGCAGTCAATCGATTCAGGGCACATACGGCTACACCTTC.

V is TRBV5-4 and J is TRBJ2-2; 8 bases align to TRBD1. In germline, CDR1 is SGHNT, CDR2 YYREEE (reference sequence). The CDR3 has 16 amino acids. V trimming: 3 bases; J trimming: 4 bases; junction bases outside the gene matches: 8. As DNA, the CDR3 is TGTGCCAGCAGCTCGGGAACGGACAGGGTCACCGGGGAGCTGTTTTTT. Its translation is CASSSGTDRVTGELFF.

The chain carries TRBV7-2 and TRBJ2-1; 9 nucleotides agree with TRBD1. CDR3 length equals 13 residues. The germline V gene has CDR1 SGHTA and CDR2 FQGNSA. Losses at the gene ends were 2 bases for V and 13 bases for J; bases not matched to a gene: 6. The CDR3 sequence: CASSLNEGQGQFF. The CDR3, as DNA: TGTGCCAGCAGCTTAAATGAGGGACAGGGCCAGTTCTTC.

This clone was seen a single time. This chain uses TRBV19 with TRBJ1-2; 9 nucleotides line up with TRBD1. CDR3 length: 13 amino acids. Trimming cost V 8 bases and J 2 bases; bases outside gene matches: 3. From germline, CDR1 is LNHDA and CDR2 SQIVND (reference sequence). The CDR3 spells CASAGQGNYGYTF. The CDR3 bases are TGTGCCAGTGCCGGACAGGGGAACTATGGCTACACCTTC.

This clone is a singleton in its sample. This chain uses TRBV30 with TRBJ1-5; D is uncertain. CDR1 and CDR2 from the germline V gene are GTSNPN and SVGIG (reference sequence). Trimming stripped 0 bases from V and 2 bases from J, with 11 bases between. The CDR3 spans 15 residues. The CDR3 sequence: CAWSVMVGGNQPQHF. CDR3 sequence (DNA): TGTGCCTGGAGTGTAATGGTGGGAGGCAATCAGCCCCAGCATTTT.

The chain is built from TRBV27 and TRBJ2-3, with unresolved D. The germline V gene has CDR1 MNHEY and CDR2 SMNVEV (reference sequence). The CDR3 runs 14 residues. V lost 5 bases to trimming and J lost 2 bases, with 11 bases between them. CDR3 coding DNA: TGTGCCAGCAGTCCAACCCGGAACACAGATACGCAGTATTTT. It yields the protein CASSPTRNTDTQYF.